Listed below are T cell receptor beta chains from one sample, sequenced in a study of human T cells and chemical hapten exposure. TCRdb re-derived calls from the RACE reads in MiXCR, one entry per CDR3 protein. The data show some 110,000 distinct CDR3 sequences, 9.5% to 13% seen once. This material consisted of whole blood, taken in connection with sensitization to the hapten diphenylcyclopropenone (DPC). Every receptor here comes from a woman between 50 and 59 years old with alopecia areata. Some clones in this sample may be carry-over from other donors' samples. Each CDR3 is given with its conserved first and last residue. The order of the fields is J gene, V gene, clone size, D gene, CDR3 DNA, CDR3 protein. The D gene is left open where the match is weak. Where a row states a size, it is once, few, many or the class of an expanded clone; other rows omit it.

j_call: TRBJ1-3; v_call: TRBV4-2; clone_size: once; d_call: NA; cdr3_nt: TGTGCCAGCAGCCACATGGGTCTCGGAAACACCATATATTTT; cdr3_aa: CASSHMGLGNTIYF
j_call: TRBJ2-7; v_call: TRBV5-1; clone_size: NA; d_call: NA; cdr3_nt: TGCGCCAGCAGGGAGGGGACGATTTCCTACGAGCAGTACTTC; cdr3_aa: CASREGTISYEQYF
j_call: TRBJ1-3; v_call: TRBV28; clone_size: NA; d_call: NA; cdr3_nt: TGTGCCAGCAGCACCACTGCGTCGGGGAACACCATATATTTT; cdr3_aa: CASSTTASGNTIYF
j_call: TRBJ2-2; v_call: TRBV29-1; clone_size: NA; d_call: TRBD2; cdr3_nt: TGCAGCGGGAAGAGCGGGGGTACTTCCGGGGAGCTGTTTTTT; cdr3_aa: CSGKSGGTSGELFF
j_call: TRBJ2-3; v_call: TRBV7-2; clone_size: many; d_call: TRBD2; cdr3_nt: TGTGCCAGCAGCTCGGCGGGAGGCAGGGGCACAGATACGCAGTATTTT; cdr3_aa: CASSSAGGRGTDTQYF
j_call: TRBJ1-1; v_call: TRBV6-5; clone_size: NA; d_call: NA; cdr3_nt: TGTGCCAGCAGCCACTACACTGAAGCTTTCTTT; cdr3_aa: CASSHYTEAFF
j_call: TRBJ2-4; v_call: TRBV11-2; clone_size: NA; d_call: NA; cdr3_nt: TGTGCCAGCAGCCCCTCCGAAAACATTCAGTACTTC; cdr3_aa: CASSPSENIQYF
j_call: TRBJ2-3; v_call: TRBV12-3/TRBV12-4; clone_size: few; d_call: NA; cdr3_nt: TGTGCCAGCAGCCGTCGACAGCGCGTAAACACAGATACGCAGTATTTT; cdr3_aa: CASSRRQRVNTDTQYF
j_call: TRBJ2-7; v_call: TRBV6-5; clone_size: NA; d_call: NA; cdr3_nt: TGTGCCAGCAGACGCCAGGGGTACGAGCAGTACTTC; cdr3_aa: CASRRQGYEQYF
j_call: TRBJ1-4; v_call: TRBV4-1; clone_size: few; d_call: NA; cdr3_nt: TGCGCCAGCAGCCAAGAATACAGGGTGAAACTGAATGAAAAACTGTTTTTT; cdr3_aa: CASSQEYRVKLNEKLFF
j_call: TRBJ2-2; v_call: TRBV2; clone_size: NA; d_call: NA; cdr3_nt: TGTGCCAGCAGTTACAATCCCGGGGCCAGGGGAGGCGGGGAGCTGTTTTTT; cdr3_aa: CASSYNPGARGGGELFF
j_call: TRBJ1-5; v_call: TRBV5-5; clone_size: many; d_call: NA; cdr3_nt: TGTGCCAGCAGCGGGGGGGATGGCAACAATCAGCCCCAGCATTTT; cdr3_aa: CASSGGDGNNQPQHF
j_call: TRBJ2-5; v_call: TRBV5-1; clone_size: many; d_call: NA; cdr3_nt: TGCGCCAGCAGCTTCTTGGAGAGAGAGACCCAGTACTTC; cdr3_aa: CASSFLERETQYF
j_call: TRBJ2-1; v_call: TRBV5-1; clone_size: many; d_call: TRBD2; cdr3_nt: TGCGCCAGCAGCTTGAGCACTAGCGGCGCAGAGCAGTTCTTC; cdr3_aa: CASSLSTSGAEQFF
j_call: TRBJ2-7; v_call: TRBV6-1; clone_size: NA; d_call: TRBD1; cdr3_nt: TGTGCCAGCAGTTCTCTCCCGGGACAGGGGATTCAACGCGAGCAGTACTTC; cdr3_aa: CASSSLPGQGIQREQYF